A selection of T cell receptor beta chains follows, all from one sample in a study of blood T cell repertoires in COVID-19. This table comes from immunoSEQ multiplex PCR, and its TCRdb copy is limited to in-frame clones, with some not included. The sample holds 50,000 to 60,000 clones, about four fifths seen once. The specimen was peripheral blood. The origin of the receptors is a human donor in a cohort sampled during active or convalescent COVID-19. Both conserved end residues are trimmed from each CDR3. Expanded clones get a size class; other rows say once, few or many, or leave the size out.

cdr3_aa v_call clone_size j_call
ASSSTGGGGYEQY TRBV5-1 - TRBJ2-7
ASAGGWGSNQPQH TRBV6-5 - TRBJ1-5
ASSEWDSSGSPLH TRBV2 few TRBJ1-6
ASRLPGRNTEAF TRBV7-8 - TRBJ1-1
ASTNTRGNTEAF TRBV11-2 - TRBJ1-1
ASSLPGQGFEQY TRBV7-2 - TRBJ2-7
ASSPLGQTNTGELF TRBV4-2 - TRBJ2-2
ASSLALAGSSYNEQF TRBV5-1 - TRBJ2-1
ASSFSYGYT TRBV5-6 - TRBJ1-2
ASSYGGSSYNEQF TRBV6-5 - TRBJ2-1
ASSFGTARNSPLH TRBV7-8 once TRBJ1-6
ASNQYSSYNSPLH TRBV2 few TRBJ1-6
AISEPPGEGYT TRBV10-3 few TRBJ1-2
ASSTLEWGPYEQY TRBV7-9 - TRBJ2-7
ASSAGSTDTQY TRBV9 - TRBJ2-3
ASTSGGGRRNEQF TRBV7-2 - TRBJ2-1
ASSLVSAGEETQY TRBV7-2 - TRBJ2-5